This T cell receptor (beta chain) was sequenced during a study of T-cell reconstitution after alpha-beta-depleted transplantation in children. This sample's TCRbeta library carried unique molecular identifier barcodes. A single record per CDR3 protein comes from TCRdb applying MiXCR to the PCR reads. In the table there are over 150,000 distinct CDR3 sequences, around 5.9% of which are singletons. CDR1 is DFQATT, CDR2 SNEGSKA, per germline (reference sequence). The CDR3 covers 13 residues. V lost 1 base to trimming and J lost 11 bases; unmatched junction nucleotides: 5. This clonotype has ten or more counts.

This sequence originates from a girl under two years old with combined immunodeficiency, due to receive a stem cell transplant. J is TRBJ2-7 and V is TRBV20-1, with 13 bases lining up with TRBD2. The starting material was PBMCs, obtained before TCRalphabeta/CD19-depleted stem cell transplant. This CDR3 is CSARGLAGGTEYF. The DNA for the CDR3 is TGCAGTGCTAGAGGACTAGCGGGAGGTACGGAGTACTTC.